Reported below is one T cell receptor beta chain. This clonotype has at least ten counts. Its recognized antigen is unknown. The record has no base qualities; no much larger clone is one base away. Every donor was a healthy Caucasian. The twin cohort consisted of three pairs of female monozygotic twins, all aged roughly 18 to 30 years. Peripheral blood mononuclear cells were used as the source from which RNA for TCR libraries was isolated. These data originate in a study of identical twins (dated by TCRdb to the mid-2010s). In the study overall: The study deep-sequenced TCR alpha and beta repertoires from monozygotic twins, unrelated adults of various ages and cord blood to test whether fetal clonotypes persist. To rule out contamination, replicate twin experiments were performed at different times with different library preparation protocols.

What the study reported, not specific to this receptor: Abundant cord blood beta clonotypes had fewer insertions, young adult naive repertoires showed a similar but weaker trend, and memory repertoires showed no such trend. Compared with coincidental sharing between unrelated individuals, out-of-frame TCR alpha sequences shared between twins showed an excess of sequences with low generation probability. Conclusions relied on cross-sectional statistical analysis, since the same donors could not be followed over many years. A weaker excess of twin sharing was found in beta out-of-frame sequences because the signal-to-noise ratio was lowered by fewer shared sequences. Recombination models systematically underestimated out-of-frame TCR alpha sharing in monozygotic twins but agreed with sharing between unrelated individuals. Zero-insertion analyses could be partly confounded by invariant T cells such as MAIT and iNKT, although diverse VJ usage argued against such confounding for most clonotypes.

The CDR3 has 16 amino acids, counting the end cysteine and phenylalanine. CDR3 DNA is the only sequence kept; it has 48 bases, read in frame from the first base. V loses 9 bases of germline sequence and J loses 0 bases, and the interval between the two ends is 18 bases. Libraries were prepared through 5' RACE. The data were produced on an Illumina HiSeq 2000. Template switching introduced a universal primer binding site; the final cDNA contained a unique molecular identifier, enabling accurate counting of TCR cDNA molecules. First-strand cDNA for TCR alpha and beta chains was synthesized from specific primers in the conserved constant-segment region. To control for contamination, every cDNA library was double barcoded, receiving both a SMART-Mk sample barcode and Illumina barcodes. TruSeq adapter sequences along with Illumina sample barcodes were introduced in two successive PCR steps. Sequencing of the TCR alpha and beta cDNA libraries was done on the Illumina HiSeq platform using custom primers. The source study handled its data this way. Unique molecular identifiers were extracted from raw reads with MiGEC, and CDR3 positions were determined with MiXCR. Recombination models were inferred per individual with the repgenHMM and IGoR tools using an EM algorithm. The analysis of shared clonotypes was done with the tcR package in R, with sharing normalized by the product of cloneset sizes. Out-of-frame nonproductive sequences were analyzed to study raw recombination free of thymic and clonal selection effects. TCRdb trimmed the raw reads at Q25, called clones with MiXCR and kept productive beta chains. Merged by CDR3 protein, the rows form single entries marked with the most common genes and DNA. The V and J calls come from TCRdb's annotation, not from the publication. The sample table records some 900,000 distinct CDR3 sequences; 10% to 15% of these occur just once. About 1.5% of the sample comes from the top ten.

This same sample was also taken into another study, of yellow fever vaccine responses in identical twins. The second study reports: According to the authors, in identical twins the way T cells responded to vaccination appeared partly convergent and partly personalized. Focusing on identical twins, the study followed the T cell clones that responded to the vaccine, and did so with precision.

Sequencing was performed on PBMCs. The V gene is TRBV12-3 or TRBV12-4 and the J gene is TRBJ2-1; the D region possibly corresponds to TRBD2 (5 bases align). This receptor was obtained from a woman between 18 and 29 years old in good health. In nucleotide form, the sequence is TGTGCCAGTTCACTCTCCGGAGGCAGCTCCTACAATGAGCAGTTCTTC. Its translation reads: CASSLSGGSSYNEQFF.